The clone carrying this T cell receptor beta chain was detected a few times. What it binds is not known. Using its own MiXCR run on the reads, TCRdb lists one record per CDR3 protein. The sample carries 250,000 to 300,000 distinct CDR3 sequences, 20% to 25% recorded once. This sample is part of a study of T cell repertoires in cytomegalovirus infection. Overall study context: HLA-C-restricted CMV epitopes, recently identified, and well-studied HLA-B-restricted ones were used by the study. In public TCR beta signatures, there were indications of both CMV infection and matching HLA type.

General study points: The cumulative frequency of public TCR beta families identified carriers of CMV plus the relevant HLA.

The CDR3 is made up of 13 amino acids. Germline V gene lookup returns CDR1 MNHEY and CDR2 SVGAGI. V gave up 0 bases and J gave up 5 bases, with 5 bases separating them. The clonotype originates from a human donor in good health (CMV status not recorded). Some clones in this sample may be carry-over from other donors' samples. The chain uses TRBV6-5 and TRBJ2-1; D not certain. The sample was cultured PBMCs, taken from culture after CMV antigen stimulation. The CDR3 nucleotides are TGTGCCAGCAGTTACTCTTTAGACAATGAGCAGTTCTTC. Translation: CASSYSLDNEQFF.